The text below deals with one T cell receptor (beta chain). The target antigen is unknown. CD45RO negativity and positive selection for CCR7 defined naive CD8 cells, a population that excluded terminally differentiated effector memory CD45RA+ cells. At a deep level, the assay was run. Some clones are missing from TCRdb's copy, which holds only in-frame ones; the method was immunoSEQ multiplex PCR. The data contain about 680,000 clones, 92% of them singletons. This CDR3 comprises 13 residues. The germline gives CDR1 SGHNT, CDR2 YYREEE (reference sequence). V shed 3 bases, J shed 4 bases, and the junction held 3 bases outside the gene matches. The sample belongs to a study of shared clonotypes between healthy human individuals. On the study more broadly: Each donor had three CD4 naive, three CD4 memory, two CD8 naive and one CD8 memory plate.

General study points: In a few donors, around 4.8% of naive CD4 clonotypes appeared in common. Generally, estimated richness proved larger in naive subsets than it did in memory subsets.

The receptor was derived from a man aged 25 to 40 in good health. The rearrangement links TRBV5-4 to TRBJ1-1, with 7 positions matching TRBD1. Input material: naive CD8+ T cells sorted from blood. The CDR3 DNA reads TGTGCCAGCAGCTCCCACAGGGGCACTGAAGCTTTCTTT. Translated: CASSSHRGTEAFF.